One and the same sample provided the 28 T cell receptor beta chains below, sequenced in a study of beta chain features in type 1 diabetes. Their antigens are not known. What was sequenced were expressed TCRB transcripts, since all of the isolated RNA had been reverse transcribed. TCRdb's table, derived via immunoSEQ multiplex PCR, lists solely in-frame clones and lacks some. The sample carries around 690,000 clones, 9.5% to 15% recorded once. Study-wide findings and caveats: Within each of all four CD4+ subsets, Type 1 diabetes patients had TCRB CDR3s that were moderately but significantly shorter.

The sequencing input was naive CD4+ T cells from blood. These TCRs come from a man younger than 45 with type 1 diabetes.

The rearrangement uses TRBV7-9 and TRBJ1-1; 10 bases fit TRBD1. The CDR3 runs to 17 residues. With 7 bases clipped from V and 5 bases from J, the junction kept 16 bases outside the gene matches. Per the germline V gene, CDR1 is SEHNR and CDR2 is FQNEAQ (reference sequence). CDR3 amino acids: CASIKPGQGSRLTEAFF. The DNA for the CDR3 is TGTGCCAGCATCAAACCGGGACAGGGGAGTCGGTTGACTGAAGCTTTCTTT.

The sample holds a few counts of this clone. The chain recombines TRBV4-3 with TRBJ2-7; no reliable D call. The germline CDR1 and CDR2 sequences are LGHNA and YSLEER. The V end was cut by 0 bases, the J end by 5 bases, with 8 bases between. The CDR3 covers 13 residues. Here the CDR3 reads CASSQEGWNEQYF. DNA for the CDR3: TGCGCCAGCAGCCAAGAGGGTTGGAACGAGCAGTACTTC.

The table lists this clone with a few counts. CDR3 in DNA: TGTGCCAGCAGGTCGGGTTCACCCCTCCACTTT. As protein: CASRSGSPLHF. The rearrangement links TRBV2 to TRBJ1-6; no definite D call. With 6 bases removed from V and 9 bases from J, the gap between germline ends came to 6 bases. CDR1 and CDR2 from the germline V gene are SNHLY and FYNNEI. The CDR3 extends over 11 amino acids.

The chain links TRBV5-4 to TRBJ2-3, with D hard to call. CDR1 and CDR2 from the germline V gene are SGHNT and YYREEE (reference sequence). The length of the CDR3 is 15 residues. V shed 0 bases and J shed 0 bases, with 8 bases lying between them. CDR3 residues: CASSLGAPSTDTQYF. CDR3 coding DNA: TGTGCCAGCAGCTTGGGGGCACCTAGCACAGATACGCAGTATTTT.

The rearrangement links TRBV29-1 to TRBJ1-2, with D possibly matching TRBD1 (5 bases). Trimming removed 2 bases at V and 6 bases at J, with 7 bases between. The CDR3 extends over 11 amino acids. Germline V gives CDR1 SQVTM, CDR2 ANQGSEA. In DNA form, the CDR3 reads TGCAGCGTTGAAAGGGGTAATGGCTACACCTTC. This sequence encodes CSVERGNGYTF.

This chain connects TRBV7-9 to TRBJ1-4; perhaps TRBD1 as D (5 bases). This CDR3 is built from 16 residues. The V gene lost 5 bases and the J gene lost 2 bases, with 15 bases spanning the gap. CDR1 is SEHNR, CDR2 FQNEAQ, per germline (reference sequence). CDR3 nucleotides: TGTGCCAGCAGCCTCCGGGGCGCGGGCACTAATGAAAAACTGTTTTTT. This translates into CASSLRGAGTNEKLFF.

The chain uses TRBV7-2 and TRBJ2-1; TRBD2 aligns across 12 bases. Germline CDR1 and CDR2: SGHTA and FQGNSA. Trimming took 6 bases from V and 8 from J; bases not matched to a gene: 14. The CDR3 loop spans 17 amino acids. This CDR3 is CASRLPGLAGHSDEQFF. CDR3 DNA sequence: TGTGCCAGCAGGCTACCGGGACTAGCGGGCCATAGCGATGAGCAGTTCTTC.

There are a few counts of this clone. This chain connects TRBV15 to TRBJ2-3, with D possibly called TRBD1 or TRBD2 (5 bases each). Trimming took off 0 bases at V and 1 base at J, with 8 bases between the two ends. CDR1 and CDR2 from the germline V gene are LNHNV and YYDKDF (reference sequence). The CDR3 is 15 residues long. DNA for the CDR3: TGTGCCACCAGCAGAGATCTGGGACGCACAGATACGCAGTATTTT. Protein product: CATSRDLGRTDTQYF. The entire variable domain, with the rest obtained from reference TRBV15 and TRBJ2-3, is as follows: DAMVIQNPRYQVTQFGKPVTLSCSQTLNHNVMYWYQQKSSQAPKLLFHYYDKDFNNEADTPDNFQSRRPNTSFCFLDIRSPGLGDTAMYLCATSRDLGRTDTQYFGPGTRLTVL.

This rearrangement joins TRBV7-2 to TRBJ2-3; possible D gene TRBD1, 6 bases. There are 16 residues in the CDR3. CDR1 and CDR2 from the germline V gene are SGHTA and FQGNSA. Trimming took 7 bases from V and 0 from J, leaving 17 bases between them. The CDR3 reads CASNIFGTPSTDTQYF. CDR3 bases: TGTGCCAGCAACATATTCGGGACACCGAGCACAGATACGCAGTATTTT. Variable domain in full (rest from reference TRBV7-2 and TRBJ2-3): GAGVSQSPSNKVTEKGKDVELRCDPISGHTALYWYRQSLGQGLEFLIYFQGNSAPDKSGLPSDRFSAERTGGSVSTLTIQRTQQEDSAVYLCASNIFGTPSTDTQYFGPGTRLTVL.

This clone has just a few counts. The chain recombines TRBV6-5 with TRBJ1-1; D remains ambiguous. Germline V gene data show CDR1 as MNHEY and CDR2 as SVGAGI. The CDR3 loop spans 13 amino acids. V was shortened by 5 bases and J by 4 bases, with 11 bases between the two germline ends. DNA of the CDR3: TGTGCCAGCAGTGTTTCCTCGGGCACTGAAGCTTTCTTT. This encodes CASSVSSGTEAFF.

The chain couples TRBV28 to TRBJ2-7; no reliable D call. CDR1 is MDHEN, CDR2 SYDVKM, per germline. Trimming cost V 1 base and J 2 bases, with 3 bases left between them. The CDR3 extends over 12 amino acids. CDR3 nucleotide sequence: TGTGCCAGCAGTTTATCCCCCTACGAGCAGTACTTC. Translated: CASSLSPYEQYF.

The V call is TRBV4-3, the J call TRBJ2-1, with a tentative D call TRBD2 (7 bases). V was trimmed by 4 bases and J by 3 bases, leaving 19 bases between them. This CDR3 spans 17 amino acids. CDR1 and CDR2 from the germline V gene are LGHNA and YSLEER. CDR3 protein: CASSPWGGHGNYNEQFF. In DNA, the CDR3 is TGCGCCAGCAGCCCCTGGGGGGGGCATGGTAACTACAATGAGCAGTTCTTC.

The chain employs TRBV14 and TRBJ1-2, with TRBD1 matching 7 bases. The CDR3 is 12 residues long. J gave up 8 bases and V 4 bases, and 4 bases lay outside the gene matches. Germline CDR1 SGHDN, CDR2 FVKESK. CDR3 protein: CASSPTGYGYTF. In DNA form, the CDR3 reads TGTGCCAGCAGCCCGACAGGGTACGGCTACACCTTC.

This clone was counted between two and nine times. The J gene is TRBJ1-1, the V gene TRBV5-1; D is undetermined. Trimming took off 2 bases at V and 3 bases at J, with 11 bases between the two ends. This CDR3 is built from 14 residues. Germline assignment: CDR1 SGHRS and CDR2 YFSETQ. The CDR3 bases are TGCGCCAGCAGCTTTCGGGGAGTCGACACTGAAGCTTTCTTT. It translates to CASSFRGVDTEAFF.

CDR3 nucleotide sequence: TGCAGCGTTGGCGGGGCGGGCACCGGGGAGCTGTTTTTT. It yields the protein CSVGGAGTGELFF. This rearrangement joins TRBV29-1 to TRBJ2-2; weak D call: TRBD2 (6 bases). The CDR3 consists of 13 residues. CDR1 is SQVTM, CDR2 ANQGSEA, per germline. V was cut by 4 bases and J by 4 bases, with 10 bases left in between.

This rearrangement joins TRBV30 to TRBJ1-5; D remains unclear. Germline CDR1 reads GTSNPN; CDR2 reads SVGIG (reference sequence). This CDR3 has 15 residues. Trimming stripped 3 bases from V and 1 base from J, with 13 bases between. CDR3 in amino acids: CAWSPGLLSNQPQHF. CDR3 sequence (DNA): TGTGCCTGGAGCCCAGGTCTCTTGAGCAATCAGCCCCAGCATTTT. The full variable domain, its missing parts supplied by reference TRBV30 and TRBJ1-5, is SQTIHQWPATLVQPVGSPLSLECTVEGTSNPNLYWYRQAAGRGLQLLFYSVGIGQISSEVPQNLSASRPQDRQFILSSKKLLLSDSGFYLCAWSPGLLSNQPQHFGDGTRLSIL.

This clone was seen only a few times. This sequence joins TRBV4-3 and TRBJ2-5; TRBD1 aligns across 9 bases. The V gene end was trimmed by 0 bases and the J gene end by 4 bases; junction bases not matched to a gene: 6. This CDR3 comprises 16 residues. Looked up from germline, CDR1 is LGHNA and CDR2 is YSLEER. DNA for the CDR3: TGCGCCAGCAGCCAAGATCCCGGGACAGGGATAGAGACCCAGTACTTC. It encodes CASSQDPGTGIETQYF.

This clone showed up just a few times. The gene calls are TRBV13 and TRBJ1-6; 9 positions agree with TRBD1. The V gene's germline CDR1 is PRHDT and CDR2 FYEKMQ (reference sequence). The V and J ends lost 1 base and 6 bases, in that order; junction bases with no gene match: 7. The CDR3 is made up of 17 amino acids. CDR3 region: CASSLVQGARVNSPLHF. The CDR3 DNA reads TGTGCCAGCAGCTTAGTACAGGGGGCGCGTGTTAATTCACCCCTCCACTTT.

The chain combines TRBV21-1 with TRBJ1-2; TRBD1, the D gene given by the table, was not confirmed from the DNA. TRBV21-1 is an annotated pseudogene. This CDR3 has 17 residues. The DNA of the CDR3 is TGTGCCAGCAGGAAGGGCCCCCACAGGGGTCCCACCTATGGCTACACCTTC. It is translated as CASRKGPHRGPTYGYTF.

V is TRBV7-3 and J is TRBJ2-6; D is undetermined. Germline V gene data show CDR1 as SGHTA and CDR2 as FQGTGA. The CDR3 has 18 amino acids. Deletions cut 4 bases from V and 0 bases from J, with 16 bases between. The CDR3 DNA reads as TGTGCCAGCAGCTCCCAAGTCTACAGAAACTCTGGGGCCAACGTCCTGACTTTC. Residues: CASSSQVYRNSGANVLTF.

J is TRBJ1-2 and V is TRBV11-1; 8 positions match TRBD1. J lost 3 bases, V lost 5 bases, and 5 bases had no gene match. Per the germline V gene, CDR1 is SGHAT and CDR2 is FQDESV (reference sequence). The CDR3 is 14 amino acids. The CDR3 loop reads CASSPGQGDYGYTF. The CDR3, as DNA: TGTGCCAGCAGCCCAGGACAGGGTGACTATGGCTACACCTTC. Based on the CDR3 plus reference TRBV11-1 and TRBJ1-2, the full variable domain is EAEVAQSPRYKITEKSQAVAFWCDPISGHATLYWYRQILGQGPELLVQFQDESVVDDSQLPKDRFSAERLKGVDSTLKIQPAELGDSAMYLCASSPGQGDYGYTFGSGTRLTVV.

The chain recombines TRBV23-1 with TRBJ2-3, with unresolved D. TRBV23-1 carries the ORF label, with uncertain function. With 8 bases removed from V and 1 base from J, the gap between germline ends came to 16 bases. The CDR3 runs to 15 residues. The CDR3 spells CASARRRSRTDTQYF. The CDR3 nucleotides are TGCGCCAGCGCTCGCCGAAGGTCCCGCACAGATACGCAGTATTTT.

This clone has only a few counts. The chain couples TRBV6-1 to TRBJ1-5, with no clear D. This CDR3 has 11 residues. CDR1 is MNHNS and CDR2 is SASEGT in the germline V gene. Trimming pared 6 bases from V and 5 bases from J, leaving 5 bases between. The CDR3 coding sequence is TGTGCCAGCAGCCGGGATCAGCCCCAGCATTTT. Translation gives CASSRDQPQHF.

The chain combines TRBV5-8 with TRBJ2-7; D ambiguous. Germline CDR1 and CDR2: SGHTS and YDEGEE. There are 14 residues in the CDR3. V lost 4 bases to trimming and J lost 0 bases, with 11 bases between them. CDR3 residues: CASSPRHLSYEQYF. CDR3 nucleotide sequence: TGTGCCAGCAGCCCGCGACATCTCTCCTACGAGCAGTACTTC.

This clone was picked up a small number of times. Other nucleotide sequences in the sample specify the same CDR3. The V call is TRBV20-1, the J call TRBJ2-7, with D possibly TRBD1 on 5 matching bases. The CDR3 covers 11 residues. V lost 3 bases, J lost 5 bases, and 8 bases lay in between. The germline V gene encodes CDR1 DFQATT and CDR2 SNEGSKA (reference sequence). The CDR3 here is CSASGRDEQYF. The CDR3 nucleotides read TGCAGTGCTAGTGGCAGGGACGAGCAGTACTTC.

This clone was seen more than once but under ten times. The chain is built from TRBV28 and TRBJ2-7, with D unresolved. The CDR3 is made up of 12 amino acids. Germline V gene lookup returns CDR1 MDHEN and CDR2 SYDVKM. V was clipped by 1 base and J by 11 bases, with 12 bases between them. In DNA, the CDR3 is TGTGCCAGCAGTTTATCGCGGACGAAGGAGTACTTC. The encoded protein is CASSLSRTKEYF.

The CDR3: CASRTTGDSYEQYF. Written as DNA, the CDR3 is TGTGCCAGCAGAACGACAGGCGACTCCTACGAGCAGTACTTC. V usage is TRBV6-6 and J usage is TRBJ2-7; tentatively, D is TRBD1 (6 bases). This CDR3 comprises 14 residues. From germline, CDR1 is MNHNY and CDR2 SVGAGI (reference sequence). With 6 bases removed from V and 0 bases from J, the gap between germline ends came to 12 bases.

The CDR3 region is CASSVADSNYEQYF. In nucleotides, the CDR3 is TGTGCCAGCAGCGTAGCGGACAGCAACTACGAGCAGTACTTC. The chain is built from TRBV9 and TRBJ2-7, with a possible D match to TRBD1 (6 bases). This CDR3 is 14 amino acids long. Trimming shortened V by 0 bases and J by 3 bases, and 10 bases separated the two germline ends. Germline V gives CDR1 SGDLS, CDR2 YYNGEE.